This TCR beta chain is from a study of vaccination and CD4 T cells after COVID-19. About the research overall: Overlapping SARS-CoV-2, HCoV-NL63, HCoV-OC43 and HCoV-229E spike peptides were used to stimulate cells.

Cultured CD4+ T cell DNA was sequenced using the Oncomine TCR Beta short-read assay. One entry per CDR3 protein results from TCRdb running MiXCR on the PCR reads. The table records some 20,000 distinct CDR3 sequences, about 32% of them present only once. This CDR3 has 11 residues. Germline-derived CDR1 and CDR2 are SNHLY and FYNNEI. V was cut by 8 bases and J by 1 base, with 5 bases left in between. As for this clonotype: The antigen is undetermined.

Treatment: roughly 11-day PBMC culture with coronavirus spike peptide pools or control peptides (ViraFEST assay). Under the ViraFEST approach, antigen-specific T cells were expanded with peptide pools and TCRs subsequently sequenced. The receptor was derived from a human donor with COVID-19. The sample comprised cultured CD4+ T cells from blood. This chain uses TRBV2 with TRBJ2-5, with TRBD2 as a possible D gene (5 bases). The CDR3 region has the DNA TGTGCCAGCGCGGGCCAAGAGACCCAGTACTTC. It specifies CASAGQETQYF.